These 16 T cell receptor beta chains originate from one sample sequenced in a study of blood T cells in healthy people across ages. PCR was performed a second time for about 7 to 12 cycles using a sample-barcoded 5' primer and a J-beta primer mix. TCRdb called the 5' RACE reads again in MiXCR, with one record for every CDR3 protein. The sample lists about 1,600,000 distinct CDR3 sequences; 40% to 50% were seen once. What was sequenced was blood. The receptors here all came from a young woman in good health.

This clonotype has a handful of counts. The chain joins TRBV19 to TRBJ2-7, with TRBD1 matching over 9 bases. Unmatched junction bases numbered 2, after V lost 1 base and J lost 4 bases. The CDR3 extends over 14 amino acids. Germline CDR1 is LNHDA and CDR2 is SQIVND (reference sequence). The CDR3 DNA reads TGTGCCAGTAGTATAGCACAGGGGGCGTACGAGCAGTACTTC. Residues: CASSIAQGAYEQYF.

Comment on this clonotype: A clone one base away is much larger, so this may be a read error. The V call is TRBV4-2, the J call TRBJ2-7; D is unclear. Looked up from germline, CDR1 is LGHNA and CDR2 is YNFKEQ. There are 14 residues in the CDR3. In nucleotides, the CDR3 is TGTGCCAGCAGCCAAGAGGGGATTTCCTACGGGCAGTACTTC. Amino acids: CASSQEGISYGQYF.

The chain recombines TRBV7-2 with TRBJ2-7; 8 bases agree with TRBD1. Germline values: CDR1 SGHTA, CDR2 FQGNSA. The CDR3 is 15 residues long. The V gene end was trimmed by 1 base and the J gene end by 9 bases; junction bases not matched to a gene: 11. As DNA, the CDR3 is TGTGCCAGCAGCTTAGGAGTACGGCAGGGGGCAGGGCAGTACTTC. Translation: CASSLGVRQGAGQYF.

A few counts support this clonotype. The chain combines TRBV5-1 with TRBJ2-5; 11 bases map to TRBD2. Losses at the gene ends were 9 bases for V and 7 bases for J; bases not matched to a gene: 11. The CDR3 contains 14 residues. Germline CDR1 reads SGHRS; CDR2 reads YFSETQ. The CDR3 here is CAIPTSGTGSTQYF. The CDR3 DNA reads TGCGCCATCCCGACTAGCGGGACGGGGTCGACCCAGTACTTC.

V is TRBV6-5 and J is TRBJ1-5; D perhaps matches TRBD1 (6 bases). CDR3 length: 14 residues. V shed 8 bases and J shed 0 bases, with 11 bases lying between them. Germline lookup yields CDR1 MNHEY and CDR2 SVGAGI. The CDR3 loop reads CASWGANSNQPQHF. CDR3 sequence (DNA): TGTGCCAGCTGGGGGGCAAATAGCAATCAGCCCCAGCATTTT.

The chain employs TRBV7-2 and TRBJ2-1, with D tentatively TRBD1 or TRBD2 (5 bases each). The CDR3 totals 16 residues. Trimming removed 1 base at V and 6 bases at J, with 16 bases between. The germline V gene encodes CDR1 SGHTA and CDR2 FQGNSA. CDR3 sequence: CASSLGAGTSLNEQFF. In nucleotides, the CDR3 is TGTGCCAGCAGCTTAGGGGCAGGGACCTCGCTCAATGAGCAGTTCTTC. The variable domain in full, with the rest retrieved from reference TRBV7-2 and TRBJ2-1, is GAGVSQSPSNKVTEKGKDVELRCDPISGHTALYWYRQSLGQGLEFLIYFQGNSAPDKSGLPSDRFSAERTGGSVSTLTIQRTQQEDSAVYLCASSLGAGTSLNEQFFGPGTRLTVL.

The chain employs TRBV7-9 and TRBJ1-2, with D possibly being TRBD1 (6 bases). Trimming took 2 bases from V and 4 from J, leaving 17 bases between them. Looked up from germline, CDR1 is SEHNR and CDR2 is FQNEAQ (reference sequence). The CDR3 is 16 amino acids. The CDR3 nucleotides read TGTGCCAGCAGCTTATACACAGGGAGCTCGGCCTATGGCTACACCTTC. Translation: CASSLYTGSSAYGYTF.

The chain couples TRBV6-5 to TRBJ1-1; D gene unclear. V gave up 0 bases and J gave up 1 base, with 9 bases separating them. The CDR3 loop spans 15 amino acids. CDR1 and CDR2 (germline): MNHEY, SVGAGI. The CDR3 coding sequence is TGTGCCAGCAGTTACTCGACCGCCACGAACACTGAAGCTTTCTTT. This sequence encodes CASSYSTATNTEAFF.

J is TRBJ2-6 and V is TRBV5-4; possibly TRBD1 for D (5 bases). Germline lookup yields CDR1 SGHNT and CDR2 YYREEE (reference sequence). The CDR3 has 16 amino acids. With 1 base removed from V and 2 bases from J, the gap between germline ends came to 10 bases. As DNA, the CDR3 is TGTGCCAGCAGCTTGCCTGGGGCACCTGGGGCCAACGTCCTGACTTTC. Its protein is CASSLPGAPGANVLTF. The full variable domain, its missing parts supplied by reference TRBV5-4 and TRBJ2-6, is ETGVTQSPTHLIKTRGQQVTLRCSSQSGHNTVSWYQQALGQGPQFIFQYYREEENGRGNFPPRFSGLQFPNYSSELNVNALELDDSALYLCASSLPGAPGANVLTFGAGSRLTVL.

This clonotype came up many times. The chain has TRBV10-3 and TRBJ2-5; TRBD1 agrees at 7 bases. This CDR3 is 13 amino acids long. The germline gives CDR1 ENHRY, CDR2 SYGVKD. V shed 6 bases, J shed 0 bases, and the junction held 1 base outside the gene matches. Here the CDR3 DNA reads TGTGCCATCAGCGACAGGGACCAAGAGACCCAGTACTTC. It yields the protein CAISDRDQETQYF.

This chain uses TRBV7-8 with TRBJ2-1; no reliable D call. There are 13 residues in the CDR3. Deletions cut 0 bases from V and 5 bases from J, with 5 bases between. Germline CDR1 is SGHVS and CDR2 is FQNEAQ. CDR3 residues: CASSLASNNEQFF. The CDR3 DNA follows: TGTGCCAGCAGCTTAGCGTCGAACAATGAGCAGTTCTTC.

The chain links TRBV7-3 to TRBJ2-3; D is uncertain. Germline assignment: CDR1 SGHTA and CDR2 FQGTGA. Trimming took 4 bases from V and 1 from J, leaving 9 bases between them. This CDR3 has 14 amino acids. CDR3 DNA sequence: TGTGCCAGCAGCTCCCGTCGGGGCACAGATACGCAGTATTTT. Its protein is CASSSRRGTDTQYF.

V and J are TRBV7-8 and TRBJ2-3; maybe TRBD1 (6 bases). V lost 5 bases to trimming and J lost 4 bases, with 16 bases between them. Looked up from germline, CDR1 is SGHVS and CDR2 is FQNEAQ. The length of the CDR3 is 15 residues. The chain's CDR3 is CASSVIQGSADTQYF. The CDR3, as DNA: TGTGCCAGCAGCGTGATACAGGGTTCGGCAGATACGCAGTATTTT.

The chain carries TRBV4-1 and TRBJ2-1, with TRBD2 identical over 7 bases. The V gene's germline CDR1 is MGHRA and CDR2 YSYEKL. This CDR3 has 16 residues. Unmatched junction bases numbered 8, after V lost 4 bases and J lost 2 bases. The CDR3 here is CASSPRGGGTYNEQFF. Written as DNA, the CDR3 is TGCGCCAGCAGCCCCCGTGGCGGGGGTACCTACAATGAGCAGTTCTTC.

This clonotype was seen at least ten times. V and J are TRBV20-1 and TRBJ2-3, with a weak D call TRBD1 (6 bases). The CDR3 contains 13 residues. V dropped 6 bases and J dropped 4 bases, with 14 bases sitting between them. CDR1 is DFQATT, CDR2 SNEGSKA, per germline (reference sequence). CDR3 DNA: TGCAGTGCCCCGATGGGACACCCAGATACGCAGTATTTT. Encoded protein: CSAPMGHPDTQYF.

This chain links TRBV6-2 or TRBV6-3 with TRBJ2-6, with 7 bases that match TRBD1. The germline gives CDR1 MNHEY, CDR2 SVGEGT. The CDR3 consists of 16 residues. The junction had 8 bases not matched to a gene; V was cut back by 7 bases and J by 2 bases. CDR3 DNA: TGTGCCAGCACCCCATTGACAGGGCCTGGGGCCAACGTCCTGACTTTC. Its translation is CASTPLTGPGANVLTF.